The 10 T cell receptor beta chains below were found in one sample sequenced in a study of cytomegalovirus exposure and HLA in healthy donors. The table came from immunoSEQ multiplex PCR; TCRdb's copy has only in-frame clones and leaves some out. The data contain a few hundred thousand clones, roughly 90% of them singletons. The sequenced sample consisted of PBMCs. These TCRs come from a young woman in good health and CMV-seronegative.

This chain connects TRBV9 to TRBJ2-7, with 7 bases that match TRBD2. The CDR3 runs to 20 residues. The germline V gene has CDR1 SGDLS and CDR2 YYNGEE. Trimming at V came to 2 bases and at J to 0 bases, leaving 20 bases not matched to a gene. Here the CDR3 reads CASSVGPVAGAILSSYEQYF. The DNA of the CDR3 is TGTGCCAGCAGCGTTGGTCCCGTAGCGGGCGCCATTCTCAGCTCCTACGAGCAGTACTTC.

V usage is TRBV28 and J usage is TRBJ1-1; D might be TRBD1 (6 bases). The CDR3 runs 16 residues. Germline CDR1 is MDHEN and CDR2 is SYDVKM. Deletions cut 8 bases from V and 1 base from J, with 20 bases between. CDR3 in amino acids: CASVGANPFGNTEAFF. As DNA, the CDR3 is TGTGCCAGCGTGGGGGCTAATCCGTTCGGGAACACTGAAGCTTTCTTT.

In its sample, this clone was seen a few times. This chain joins TRBV4-2 and TRBJ1-2; TRBD1 matches 10 bases. Losses at the gene ends were 3 bases for V and 3 bases for J; bases not matched to a gene: 7. Germline V lookup: CDR1 LGHNA, CDR2 YNFKEQ. This CDR3 region has 16 residues. This chain's CDR3 is CASSHTTGGADYGYTF. CDR3 nucleotide sequence: TGTGCCAGCAGCCACACGACAGGGGGCGCGGACTATGGCTACACCTTC.

The chain joins TRBV27 to TRBJ2-1; possibly TRBD1 for D (5 bases). The V and J ends lost 3 bases and 2 bases respectively, with 11 bases between them. From germline, CDR1 is MNHEY and CDR2 SMNVEV (reference sequence). CDR3 length: 15 amino acids. CDR3 amino acids: CASSFNAGPYNEQFF. DNA for the CDR3: TGTGCCAGCAGTTTCAACGCAGGGCCCTACAATGAGCAGTTCTTC.

V and J are TRBV7-2 and TRBJ1-1, with D uncertain. Trimming took off 2 bases at V and 3 bases at J, with 7 bases between the two ends. This CDR3 comprises 13 residues. CDR1 is SGHTA, CDR2 FQGNSA, per germline. The CDR3 here is CASSLIEDTEAFF. DNA for the CDR3: TGTGCCAGCAGCTTAATTGAGGACACTGAAGCTTTCTTT.

The rearrangement joins TRBV27 to TRBJ2-7; possibly TRBD1 for D (5 bases). CDR3 size: 15 residues. V shed 6 bases and J shed 1 base, with 16 bases lying between them. The germline V gene has CDR1 MNHEY and CDR2 SMNVEV (reference sequence). The DNA for the CDR3 is TGTGCCAGCAGGACCGCCAGGGATAAATCCTACGAGCAGTACTTC. This translates into CASRTARDKSYEQYF.

This clone was counted a few times. This chain connects TRBV5-1 to TRBJ2-7, with a tentative D call TRBD1 (6 bases). V was pared by 2 bases and J by 9 bases, with 15 bases between. The CDR3 has 13 residues. CDR1 is SGHRS, CDR2 YFSETQ, per germline. The CDR3 DNA is TGCGCCAGCAGCTTAATACAGGGAGAGGCGCAGTACTTC. This codes for CASSLIQGEAQYF.

The rearrangement uses TRBV9 and TRBJ2-7, with 7 bases that match TRBD2. Per the germline V gene, CDR1 is SGDLS and CDR2 is YYNGEE. The CDR3 loop spans 15 amino acids. With 3 bases clipped from V and 0 bases from J, the junction kept 6 bases outside the gene matches. Here the CDR3 reads CASSGAGTTSYEQYF. The CDR3, as DNA: TGTGCCAGCAGCGGGGCCGGGACTACCTCCTACGAGCAGTACTTC.

This chain uses TRBV4-3 with TRBJ2-1; no reliable D call. CDR3 length: 15 amino acids. Per germline, CDR1 LGHNA and CDR2 YSLEER. V was clipped by 2 bases and J by 7 bases, with 15 bases between them. The DNA of the CDR3 is TGCGCCAGCAGCCAACTCCCGCCGGGTAAGAATGAGCAGTTCTTC. It encodes CASSQLPPGKNEQFF.

The chain recombines TRBV7-9 with TRBJ1-2; the match to TRBD1 covers 10 bases. This CDR3 spans 15 amino acids. In germline, CDR1 is SEHNR, CDR2 FQNEAQ (reference sequence). V lost 5 bases and J lost 4; bases outside the gene matches: 7. The CDR3 is CASSQGQGGFYGYTF. As DNA, the CDR3 is TGTGCCAGCAGCCAAGGACAGGGGGGATTCTATGGCTACACCTTC.